The entry that follows covers one T cell receptor beta chain sequence. Its antigen is currently unknown. The CDR3 consists of 12 residues. CDR1 is DFQATT and CDR2 is SNEGSKA in the germline V gene (reference sequence). Investigators extracted total RNA from whole blood and did not sort T cells. The data belong to a study of monozygotic twins with inflammatory bowel disease. TCRdb re-called the 5' RACE reads and catalogs CDR3 proteins one per entry, DNA excluded. This sample contains some 150,000 distinct CDR3 sequences. Study-wide points: A reduction in TCRbeta diversity (inverse Simpson) was seen in IBD patients relative to healthy co-twins.

The TCR originated in a human donor with ulcerative colitis or Crohn's disease, or a healthy co-twin of an affected twin (not recorded which). The sample was blood. This chain connects TRBV20-1 to TRBJ2-1. This chain's CDR3 is CSANRSPNEQFF.